These T cell receptor beta chains were read from a single sample in a study of blood T cell repertoires in COVID-19. Libraries were prepared by immunoSEQ multiplex PCR; TCRdb keeps only in-frame clonotypes and omits some of them. The table records around 270,000 clones, 80% to 85% of them present only once. Specimen: peripheral blood. These receptors all come from an older person with COVID-19, enrolled during active disease. The CDR3 runs from the conserved cysteine through the conserved F or W. The order of the fields is V gene, J gene, D gene, clone size, CDR3 protein, CDR3 DNA. The D gene is left open where the match is weak. For some rows the clone size is stated as once, few or many, or as a class when expanded; others skip it.

TRBV6-5	TRBJ1-1	-	-	CASSYVGGEAFF	TGTGCCAGCAGTTACGTGGGGGGTGAAGCTTTCTTT
TRBV11-3	TRBJ2-7	TRBD2	-	CASSLRAGTAEQYF	TGTGCCAGCAGCTTAAGAGCGGGAACCGCCGAGCAGTACTTC
TRBV7-8	TRBJ1-2	-	-	CASSALPYGYTF	TGTGCCAGCAGCGCCCTACCTTATGGCTACACCTTC
TRBV2	TRBJ2-1	TRBD2	-	CASRLAGGPREQFF	TGTGCCAGCAGACTAGCGGGGGGGCCGAGGGAGCAGTTCTTC
TRBV5-1	TRBJ2-1	TRBD1	-	CASSPGGESYNEQFF	TGCGCCAGCAGCCCAGGGGGAGAGTCCTACAATGAGCAGTTCTTC
TRBV5-4	TRBJ2-5	-	-	CASSPPGGRGETQYF	TGTGCCAGCAGCCCCCCCGGGGGTCGGGGGGAGACCCAGTACTTC
TRBV2	TRBJ1-2	-	few	CASSVWATYGYTF	TGTGCCAGCAGTGTTTGGGCAACCTATGGCTACACCTTC
TRBV28	TRBJ1-5	-	-	CASSPQGNQPQHF	TGTGCCAGCAGTCCACAGGGTAATCAGCCCCAGCATTTT
TRBV4-1	TRBJ1-5	TRBD1	-	CASSQPDRDQPQHF	TGCGCCAGCAGCCAACCCGACAGGGACCAGCCCCAGCATTTT
TRBV4-1	TRBJ2-2	TRBD2	-	CASSHPGGLSTGELFF	TGCGCCAGCAGCCACCCGGGAGGACTTTCTACCGGGGAGCTGTTTTTT
TRBV19	TRBJ2-7	-	-	CASSISTSYEQYF	TGTGCCAGTAGTATCTCGACATCCTACGAGCAGTACTTC
TRBV6-5	TRBJ2-1	TRBD1	-	CASSYSDRNEQFF	TGTGCCAGCAGTTACTCGGACAGGAATGAGCAGTTCTTC
TRBV7-2	TRBJ1-1	-	-	CASSLDRPSLEAFF	TGTGCCAGCAGCTTAGACAGACCTAGCCTTGAAGCTTTCTTT
TRBV5-6	TRBJ1-3	-	-	CASSLGRGGRSGNTIYF	TGTGCCAGCAGCTTGGGCCGGGGAGGAAGGTCTGGAAACACCATATATTTT
TRBV5-4	TRBJ2-1	TRBD2	-	CASSQGLPSYNEQFF	TGTGCCAGCAGCCAGGGACTACCCTCCTACAATGAGCAGTTCTTC
TRBV20-1	TRBJ2-1	-	-	CSTSVTNYNEQFF	TGCAGTACAAGTGTGACTAACTACAATGAGCAGTTCTTC
TRBV28	TRBJ2-7	TRBD1	-	CASSLSGWTGSYEQYF	TGTGCCAGCAGTTTATCGGGGTGGACAGGGTCCTACGAGCAGTACTTC
TRBV6-2/TRBV6-3	TRBJ2-2	-	-	CASSYVEKLFF	TGTGCCAGCAGTTACGTGGAGAAGCTGTTTTTT
TRBV6-6	TRBJ2-7	TRBD1	-	CASSYGGTGSYEQYF	TGTGCCAGCAGTTACGGTGGGACAGGATCCTACGAGCAGTACTTC
TRBV30	TRBJ1-2	-	few	CAWIGQYMNYGYTF	TGTGCCTGGATCGGACAGTACATGAACTATGGCTACACCTTC
TRBV27	TRBJ1-5	-	-	CASRSLGAGQLAQHF	TGTGCCAGCCGTTCTTTGGGGGCGGGTCAGCTGGCCCAGCATTTT
TRBV28	TRBJ2-3	TRBD2	-	CASMGGGADTQYF	TGTGCCAGCATGGGCGGGGGGGCAGATACGCAGTATTTT
TRBV4-1	TRBJ2-3	TRBD2	-	CASSPQPSGGVDTQYF	TGCGCCAGCAGCCCCCAACCTAGCGGGGGCGTAGATACGCAGTATTTT
TRBV7-9	TRBJ2-3	TRBD1	-	CASSLEGGAPDTQYF	TGTGCCAGCAGCTTAGAAGGGGGCGCACCCGATACGCAGTATTTT
TRBV3-1/TRBV3-2	TRBJ1-3	-	-	CASSPEGDRGNTIYF	TGTGCCAGCAGCCCTGAAGGAGACAGGGGAAACACCATATATTTT
TRBV9	TRBJ2-2	-	-	CASSTPMTGNTGELFF	TGTGCCAGCAGCACACCCATGACAGGGAACACCGGGGAGCTGTTTTTT
TRBV19	TRBJ1-5	-	once	CASSEARNQPQHF	TGTGCCAGTAGTGAGGCCCGCAATCAGCCCCAGCATTTT
TRBV9	TRBJ2-3	TRBD2	-	CASSVGTSLGSLTQYF	TGTGCCAGCAGCGTAGGGACTAGCCTAGGATCACTTACGCAGTATTTT
TRBV2	TRBJ2-7	-	few	CASGGGYEQYF	TGTGCCAGCGGAGGAGGCTACGAGCAGTACTTC
TRBV7-2	TRBJ2-1	TRBD2	-	CASSPPSGSYNEQFF	TGTGCCAGCAGCCCGCCTAGCGGGAGCTACAATGAGCAGTTCTTC
TRBV30	TRBJ2-5	-	-	CAWRSSGETQYF	TGTGCCTGGAGGTCCAGCGGAGAGACCCAGTACTTC
TRBV29-1	TRBJ1-4	TRBD1	-	CSGYNRGSEKLFF	TGCAGCGGATATAACAGGGGTAGTGAAAAACTGTTTTTT
TRBV19	TRBJ1-5	-	-	CASSTRDGQTSNQPQHF	TGTGCCAGTAGTACCCGCGATGGACAGACGAGCAATCAGCCCCAGCATTTT
TRBV7-9	TRBJ2-7	-	-	CASSLVPGAHEQYF	TGTGCCAGCAGCTTAGTTCCAGGGGCCCACGAGCAGTACTTC
TRBV2	TRBJ2-2	TRBD2	-	CASSAGTRWNTGELFF	TGTGCCAGCAGTGCCGGGACTAGGTGGAACACCGGGGAGCTGTTTTTT
TRBV14	TRBJ2-2	-	-	CASSQDLQGELFF	TGTGCCAGCAGCCAAGATCTCCAGGGGGAGCTGTTTTTT
TRBV19	TRBJ1-4	-	once	CASSMRGGNEKLFF	TGTGCCAGTAGTATGCGGGGAGGGAATGAAAAACTGTTTTTT
TRBV6-5	TRBJ1-2	-	-	CASRRRGGYTF	TGTGCCAGCAGGCGTCGTGGTGGCTACACCTTC
TRBV4-3	TRBJ2-2	-	-	CASSQETGANTGELFF	TGCGCCAGCAGCCAAGAGACAGGAGCGAACACCGGGGAGCTGTTTTTT
TRBV7-8	TRBJ1-4	-	-	CASSDGQRANEKLFF	TGTGCCAGCAGCGATGGACAGCGCGCTAATGAAAAACTGTTTTTT
TRBV5-6	TRBJ1-6	-	few	CASSLGPGGNSPLHF	TGTGCCAGCAGCTTGGGTCCGGGGGGTAATTCACCCCTCCACTTT
TRBV6-6	TRBJ2-1	TRBD1	-	CASSYSSGTGGGEQFF	TGTGCCAGCAGTTACTCGAGCGGGACAGGGGGCGGTGAGCAGTTCTTC
TRBV6-6	TRBJ2-5	TRBD2	-	CASSLRLALLTETQYF	TGTGCCAGCAGCCTACGACTAGCACTCCTCACGGAGACCCAGTACTTC
TRBV5-1	TRBJ1-2	-	-	CASTGGDNYGYTF	TGCGCCAGCACCGGGGGGGATAACTATGGCTACACCTTC
TRBV7-9	TRBJ2-1	-	-	CASSTQAWNNEQFF	TGTGCCAGCAGCACCCAGGCCTGGAACAATGAGCAGTTCTTC
TRBV30	TRBJ2-3	-	-	CAWREQWLSTDTQYF	TGTGCCTGGAGAGAACAGTGGCTTAGCACAGATACGCAGTATTTT
TRBV6-6	TRBJ1-2	TRBD1	-	CASSSPDRGDGYTF	TGTGCCAGCAGTTCTCCAGACAGGGGAGATGGCTACACCTTC
TRBV20-1	TRBJ1-5	-	-	CSASFGGNQPQHF	TGCAGTGCTAGTTTCGGGGGCAATCAGCCCCAGCATTTT
TRBV27	TRBJ2-3	TRBD1	-	CASRTRTGPTDTQYF	TGTGCCAGCAGGACCCGGACAGGTCCCACAGATACGCAGTATTTT
TRBV6-6	TRBJ1-1	TRBD1	-	CASSYAEPGQGAEAFF	TGTGCCAGCAGTTACGCGGAACCGGGACAGGGGGCTGAAGCTTTCTTT
TRBV5-4	TRBJ1-6	-	-	CASSLGRTVNSPLHF	TGTGCCAGCAGCTTGGGTCGGACAGTTAATTCACCCCTCCACTTT
TRBV7-3	TRBJ1-1	-	-	CASSLTSYTEAFF	TGTGCCAGCAGCTTAACTAGCTACACTGAAGCTTTCTTT
TRBV5-5	TRBJ1-5	TRBD1	-	CASSARGIDNQPQHF	TGTGCCAGCAGCGCCAGGGGGATAGACAATCAGCCCCAGCATTTT
TRBV7-2	TRBJ2-3	-	-	CASSAGEDRPTDTQYF	TGTGCCAGCAGCGCAGGAGAGGACAGACCCACAGATACGCAGTATTTT
TRBV13	TRBJ2-5	TRBD2	-	CASSWGTSAGQETQYF	TGTGCCAGCAGCTGGGGGACTAGCGCGGGGCAAGAGACCCAGTACTTC
TRBV5-1	TRBJ2-2	TRBD1	-	CASSHEGAAGELFF	TGCGCCAGCAGCCATGAGGGGGCTGCCGGGGAGCTGTTTTTT
TRBV3-1/TRBV3-2	TRBJ1-3	TRBD1	-	CASSQGGQGAGNTIYF	TGTGCCAGCAGCCAAGGCGGACAGGGGGCTGGAAACACCATATATTTT
TRBV3-1/TRBV3-2	TRBJ2-4	-	-	CASSQGVRLSGNIQYF	TGTGCCAGCAGCCAAGGGGTCAGGTTGAGCGGAAACATTCAGTACTTC
TRBV4-3	TRBJ1-6	TRBD1	-	CASSHMDRNNSPLHF	TGCGCCAGCAGCCACATGGACAGGAATAATTCACCCCTCCACTTT